This TCR beta chain was sequenced in a study of blood T cell repertoires in COVID-19. As for the study in general: Both acute and convalescent COVID-19 samples were obtained from the United States, Italy and Spain. Sources were T cells, B-cell-depleted T cells, or PBMCs; the material itself was cDNA or gDNA.

Losses at the gene ends were 4 bases for V and 2 bases for J; bases not matched to a gene: 9. Germline CDR1 is MDHEN and CDR2 is SYDVKM. The CDR3 extends over 16 amino acids. Participants' reported clinical history set cohort assignment. Authors' analysis steps: Reference gene primer amplification gave estimated nucleated cell counts. Libraries were prepared by immunoSEQ multiplex PCR; TCRdb keeps only in-frame clonotypes and omits some of them. D and trimming come from the DNA, and the V and J calls and clone size come from that table. The sample carries about 330,000 clones, under 95% recorded once.

The rearrangement uses TRBV28 and TRBJ2-5; TRBD1 agrees at 8 bases. The specimen was PBMCs or T cells enriched from blood (not recorded which). The source is a woman aged 30 to 39 who had recovered from COVID-19. The CDR3 protein is CASSSSRTGSQETQYF. In DNA, the CDR3 is TGTGCCAGCAGTTCCTCTCGGACAGGGTCGCAAGAGACCCAGTACTTC. Using reference TRBV28 and TRBJ2-5 for the parts outside the CDR3, the full variable domain is DVKVTQSSRYLVKRTGEKVFLECVQDMDHENMFWYRQDPGLGLRLIYFSYDVKMKEKGDIPEGYSVSREKKERFSLILESASTNQTSMYLCASSSSRTGSQETQYFGPGTRLLVL.